This is a list of T cell receptor beta chains from one sample in a study of beta chain features in type 1 diabetes. The protocol was immunoSEQ multiplex PCR, while the TCRdb copy is restricted to in-frame clones and leaves out a portion. The sample lists more than 350,000 clones; 9.5% to 12% were seen once. The material sequenced was naive CD4+ T cells from blood. The origin of the receptors is a woman aged 18-30 years in good health. CDR3s include the opening cysteine and the closing phenylalanine or tryptophan. Fields, in order: J gene, clone size, D gene, V gene, CDR3 protein, CDR3 DNA. A D gene is named only where the DNA matches it firmly. Not all rows give a size; the values are once, few, many and, for expanded clones, a class.

TRBJ2-1,-,-,TRBV5-1,CASSLVRTRYNEQFF,TGCGCCAGCAGCTTGGTTAGGACACGCTACAATGAGCAGTTCTTC
TRBJ2-3,-,-,TRBV7-3,CASSPQGTSTDTQYF,TGTGCCAGCAGTCCTCAGGGTACTAGCACAGATACGCAGTATTTT
TRBJ2-4,few,-,TRBV27,CASSGIAKNIQYF,TGTGCCAGCAGTGGCATAGCCAAAAACATTCAGTACTTC
TRBJ2-1,-,-,TRBV7-2,CASSLSRQEQFF,TGTGCCAGCAGCTTAAGCCGACAAGAGCAGTTCTTC
TRBJ2-3,-,-,TRBV2,CASSERGRDTQYF,TGTGCCAGCAGTGAAAGGGGCAGGGATACGCAGTATTTT
TRBJ2-1,many,-,TRBV9,CASSVVRAGSYNEQFF,TGTGCCAGCAGCGTAGTGCGGGCAGGGTCCTACAATGAGCAGTTCTTC
TRBJ2-2,-,-,TRBV2,CASGTLESTGELFF,TGTGCCAGCGGAACACTAGAAAGCACCGGGGAGCTGTTTTTT
TRBJ2-1,few,-,TRBV6-5,CASSYSRWNEQFF,TGTGCCAGCAGTTACTCGAGGTGGAATGAGCAGTTCTTC
TRBJ2-3,-,TRBD2,TRBV7-2,CASSSGLAGAYTDTQYF,TGTGCCAGCAGCTCGGGACTAGCGGGAGCATACACAGATACGCAGTATTTT
TRBJ2-5,few,TRBD2,TRBV7-9,CASSSSGSGSQETQYF,TGTGCCAGCAGCTCCTCCGGGAGCGGGAGTCAAGAGACCCAGTACTTC
TRBJ1-4,few,-,TRBV21-1,CASSTIELGDNEKLFF,TGTGCCAGCAGCACAATAGAACTGGGAGATAATGAAAAACTGTTTTTT
TRBJ2-1,-,-,TRBV9,CASSVARSNEQFF,TGTGCCAGCAGCGTAGCAAGGAGCAATGAGCAGTTCTTC
TRBJ2-3,few,-,TRBV7-8,CASSLVWSYTDTQYF,TGTGCCAGCAGCTTAGTTTGGAGCTACACAGATACGCAGTATTTT
TRBJ2-7,-,-,TRBV5-1,CASSLDRVDYEQYF,TGCGCCAGCAGCTTGGACAGGGTTGACTACGAGCAGTACTTC
TRBJ2-1,-,TRBD1,TRBV20-1,CSAFRTGEQFF,TGCAGTGCCTTCCGGACAGGGGAGCAGTTCTTC
TRBJ2-1,few,-,TRBV14,CASSQYRMGPRSDNEQFF,TGTGCCAGCAGCCAATACAGGATGGGACCTAGATCAGACAATGAGCAGTTCTTC
TRBJ2-1,-,TRBD2,TRBV4-2,CASSHLLAGRYNEQFF,TGTGCCAGCAGCCACCTACTAGCGGGCCGATACAATGAGCAGTTCTTC
TRBJ1-1,-,-,TRBV28,CASLGSTEAFF,TGTGCCAGCCTCGGAAGCACTGAAGCTTTCTTT
TRBJ1-1,few,-,TRBV29-1,CSAHRAVNTEAFF,TGCAGCGCCCACCGGGCGGTGAACACTGAAGCTTTCTTT
TRBJ2-2,-,-,TRBV7-9,CASSRDGHRELFF,TGTGCCAGCAGCAGGGACGGTCACCGGGAGCTGTTTTTT
TRBJ2-3,-,-,TRBV28,CASSLGQGGDTQYF,TGTGCCAGCAGTCTAGGACAGGGAGGGGATACGCAGTATTTT
TRBJ2-2,-,TRBD2,TRBV9,CASSVLPGLAGSGELFF,TGTGCCAGCAGCGTATTACCGGGACTAGCGGGATCCGGGGAGCTGTTTTTT
TRBJ1-1,-,-,TRBV25-1,CASSEARGPVNTEAFF,TGTGCCAGCAGTGAGGCCAGGGGCCCCGTGAACACTGAAGCTTTCTTT
TRBJ1-1,-,-,TRBV29-1,CSVGSHQATEAFF,TGCAGCGTGGGGAGTCATCAGGCCACTGAAGCTTTCTTT
TRBJ2-2,few,-,TRBV7-3,CASSLFSGQIGELFF,TGTGCCAGCAGCTTGTTTTCAGGTCAAATCGGGGAGCTGTTTTTT
TRBJ2-7,-,-,TRBV30,CAWSVPSGNYEQYF,TGTGCCTGGAGTGTACCATCAGGGAACTACGAGCAGTACTTC
TRBJ2-7,-,-,TRBV7-3,CASSSQGGAQYF,TGTGCCAGCAGCTCGCAGGGGGGAGCGCAGTACTTC
TRBJ2-5,-,TRBD2,TRBV28,CASRTSGKETQYF,TGTGCCAGCAGGACGAGCGGGAAAGAGACCCAGTACTTC
TRBJ2-7,-,-,TRBV7-2,CASSLGLFSLHEQYF,TGTGCCAGCAGCTTAGGGCTATTCAGTCTCCACGAGCAGTACTTC
TRBJ2-2,few,-,TRBV7-8,CASSEWARNTGELFF,TGTGCCAGCAGCGAGTGGGCAAGGAACACCGGGGAGCTGTTTTTT
TRBJ2-3,few,-,TRBV18,CASSPRDTQYF,TGTGCCAGCTCACCCCGGGACACGCAGTATTTT
TRBJ2-1,few,-,TRBV7-9,CASSLGVGGISSYNEQFF,TGTGCCAGCAGCTTAGGAGTGGGCGGGATCAGCTCCTACAATGAGCAGTTCTTC
TRBJ2-7,few,-,TRBV7-9,CASSLVPQPYEQYF,TGTGCCAGCAGCTTAGTACCCCAGCCTTACGAGCAGTACTTC
TRBJ2-7,few,TRBD1,TRBV30,CAWSRDRGTYEQYF,TGTGCCTGGAGCCGGGACAGGGGAACCTACGAGCAGTACTTC
TRBJ2-5,few,TRBD2,TRBV9,CASSPITSGTQYF,TGTGCCAGCAGCCCGATAACTAGCGGGACCCAGTACTTC
TRBJ1-1,few,-,TRBV5-1,CASSFAVRPAGTNTEAFF,TGCGCCAGCAGCTTCGCGGTTAGACCGGCGGGAACGAACACTGAAGCTTTCTTT
TRBJ2-1,few,TRBD2,TRBV4-3,CASSQAVIASGYNEQFF,TGCGCCAGCAGCCAAGCAGTGATTGCTAGCGGATACAATGAGCAGTTCTTC
TRBJ2-5,few,-,TRBV10-3,CAISVGEQDTQYF,TGTGCCATCAGTGTCGGGGAGCAAGATACCCAGTACTTC
TRBJ2-1,-,-,TRBV6-6,CASVSGEGNNEQFF,TGTGCCAGCGTCAGCGGCGAGGGGAACAATGAGCAGTTCTTC
TRBJ2-3,-,-,TRBV28,CASSRQTTDTQYF,TGTGCCAGCAGTAGACAAACCACAGATACGCAGTATTTT
TRBJ1-2,-,TRBD1,TRBV30,CAWSAPGQANYGYTF,TGTGCCTGGAGTGCGCCCGGACAGGCTAACTATGGCTACACCTTC
TRBJ2-7,few,TRBD1,TRBV7-9,CASSWAGTGVSEQYF,TGTGCCAGCAGTTGGGCCGGGACAGGGGTCTCCGAGCAGTACTTC
TRBJ1-1,few,-,TRBV9,CASSPRPNTDTEAFF,TGTGCCAGCAGCCCGAGACCGAACACGGACACTGAAGCTTTCTTT
TRBJ1-4,-,-,TRBV20-1,CSASLGEKLFF,TGCAGTGCTTCCCTGGGTGAAAAACTGTTTTTT
TRBJ1-1,few,-,TRBV14,CASSQEWVSTEAFF,TGTGCCAGCAGCCAAGAATGGGTATCCACTGAAGCTTTCTTT
TRBJ1-5,-,-,TRBV4-1,CASSQRGQPQHF,TGCGCCAGCAGCCAACGAGGTCAGCCCCAGCATTTT
TRBJ2-5,many,TRBD1,TRBV4-3,CASSQESGGETQYF,TGCGCCAGCAGCCAAGAATCAGGGGGAGAGACCCAGTACTTC
TRBJ2-6,once,-,TRBV11-1,CASSRGSSGANVLTF,TGTGCCAGCTCCCGAGGGAGCTCTGGGGCCAACGTCCTGACTTTC
TRBJ2-5,few,TRBD1,TRBV18,CASSPRQGAEETQYF,TGTGCCAGCTCACCGAGACAGGGGGCTGAGGAGACCCAGTACTTC
TRBJ2-5,-,-,TRBV18,CASSLHGRETQYF,TGTGCCAGCTCACTCCACGGGCGCGAGACCCAGTACTTC